Shown below are 22 T cell receptor beta chains from a single sample sequenced in a study of T cell changes during pregnancy in multiple sclerosis (dated by TCRdb to about 2019). The library was built by means of the immunoSEQ multiplex PCR assay. In its TCRdb copy, this immuneACCESS table keeps in-frame sequences only and misses some clones. Where compared with another copy, unresolved V genes explain less than half of these, and the others have no known cause. This sample comprises around 61,000 clones, about 87% of them detected only once. Of the sample, 5.3% falls within the top ten clones. The specimen was peripheral blood from another person, used as feeder cells. These receptors were collected from a human donor whose cells served as feeder cells for cultures in a pregnancy study.

The chain recombines TRBV4-2 with TRBJ1-4, with a tentative D call TRBD1 (5 bases). CDR1 is LGHNA and CDR2 is YNFKEQ in the germline V gene. V was pared by 1 base and J by 1 base, with 10 bases between. The CDR3 loop spans 16 amino acids. CDR3 sequence (DNA): TGTGCCAGCAGCCAAGTCAGGGCTGGAACTAATGAAAAACTGTTTTTT. This gives the protein CASSQVRAGTNEKLFF.

This clone was recorded once. This chain uses TRBV27 with TRBJ1-4, with a tentative D call TRBD1 (6 bases). Germline CDR1 MNHEY, CDR2 SMNVEV (reference sequence). V dropped 4 bases and J dropped 0 bases, with 12 bases sitting between them. This CDR3 comprises 16 residues. CDR3 coding DNA: TGTGCCAGCAGTTACTTGACAGGCACAACTAATGAAAAACTGTTTTTT. This sequence encodes CASSYLTGTTNEKLFF. The full variable domain, with the rest looked up from reference TRBV27 and TRBJ1-4, is EAQVTQNPRYLITVTGKKLTVTCSQNMNHEYMSWYRQDPGLGLRQIYYSMNVEVTDKGDVPEGYKVSRKEKRNFPLILESPSPNQTSLYFCASSYLTGTTNEKLFFGSGTQLSVL.

This clone has a single count. V is TRBV4-2 and J is TRBJ1-2; 7 bases match TRBD1. CDR3 length: 13 residues. Germline assignment: CDR1 LGHNA and CDR2 YNFKEQ. V gave up 8 bases and J gave up 5 bases; unmatched junction bases: 8. CDR3 in amino acids: CASSTTGEYGYTF. The CDR3 coding sequence is TGTGCCAGCTCAACTACAGGGGAGTATGGCTACACCTTC.

The CDR3: CASSTRVPGSSYNEQFF. In DNA, the CDR3 is TGTGCCAGCAGCACTAGAGTACCAGGGAGCTCCTACAATGAGCAGTTCTTC. The chain employs TRBV7-3 and TRBJ2-1; D may correspond to TRBD1 or TRBD2 (5 bases each). Trimming shortened V by 5 bases and J by 0 bases, and 17 bases separated the two germline ends. The V gene's germline CDR1 is SGHTA and CDR2 FQGTGA. The CDR3 length is 17 residues.

The chain is built from TRBV25-1 and TRBJ2-7; 9 nucleotides line up with TRBD1. Per the germline V gene, CDR1 is MGHDK and CDR2 is SYGVNS. CDR3 length: 14 amino acids. V was clipped by 4 bases and J by 5 bases; unmatched bases: 6. In nucleotides, the CDR3 is TGTGCCAGCAGTGCGTGGGACAGGGACGACGAGCAGTACTTC. Translating gives CASSAWDRDDEQYF.

This clone was detected only once. This sequence joins TRBV9 and TRBJ2-7; 14 bases are a match to TRBD2. V lost 0 bases, J lost 4 bases, and 0 bases stayed unmatched. The CDR3 length is 15 residues. Looked up from germline, CDR1 is SGDLS and CDR2 is YYNGEE. The CDR3 coding sequence is TGTGCCAGCAGCGTAGGGACTAGCGGGAGGTACGAGCAGTACTTC. Its translation is CASSVGTSGRYEQYF.

The chain has TRBV7-9 and TRBJ2-1; D perhaps matches TRBD1 (5 bases). V was pared by 3 bases and J by 2 bases, with 8 bases between. The CDR3 is 14 residues long. CDR1 and CDR2 (germline): SEHNR, FQNEAQ (reference sequence). The CDR3: CASSLTAAYNEQFF. The CDR3 nucleotides are TGTGCCAGCAGCTTGACAGCAGCCTACAATGAGCAGTTCTTC.

V gene TRBV5-4 combines with J gene TRBJ1-6; D remains ambiguous. The CDR3 contains 14 residues. V lost 2 bases and J lost 10, with 13 bases in between. Germline values: CDR1 SGHNT, CDR2 YYREEE (reference sequence). The CDR3 DNA reads as TGTGCCAGCAGCTTTAAGGCGGTCGGCTCACCCCTCCACTTT. Translated, it gives CASSFKAVGSPLHF.

The chain is built from TRBV27 and TRBJ2-7; D unclear. This CDR3 has 14 residues. Trimming took off 6 bases at V and 3 bases at J, with 15 bases between the two ends. The germline CDR1 and CDR2 sequences are MNHEY and SMNVEV (reference sequence). Here the CDR3 DNA reads TGTGCCAGCAGCCCCTCAGGACGTCTCTACGAGCAGTACTTC. Translation: CASSPSGRLYEQYF.

Comment on this clone: The junction shows a germline mismatch at one end, possibly a read error. The J gene is TRBJ1-5, the V gene TRBV6-5; D gene uncertain. CDR1 is MNHEY and CDR2 is SVGAGI in the germline V gene. This CDR3 has 14 amino acids. CDR3 in amino acids: CASSLAASDQPQHF. DNA for the CDR3: TGTGCCAGCAGTTTAGCGGCTAGCGATCAGCCCCAGCATTTT.

The V call is TRBV5-5, the J call TRBJ1-1; D unclear. The CDR3 consists of 14 residues. V lost 4 bases, J lost 1 base, and 11 bases lay in between. CDR1 SGHKS and CDR2 YYEKEE come from the germline V gene (reference sequence). This chain's CDR3 is CASSPSTTNTEAFF. CDR3 DNA sequence: TGTGCCAGCAGCCCTTCGACAACGAACACTGAAGCTTTCTTT. Full variable domain (outside the CDR3, taken from reference TRBV5-5 and TRBJ1-1): DAGVTQSPTHLIKTRGQQVTLRCSPISGHKSVSWYQQVLGQGPQFIFQYYEKEERGRGNFPDRFSARQFPNYSSELNVNALLLGDSALYLCASSPSTTNTEAFFGQGTRLTVV.

The V call is TRBV2, the J call TRBJ1-2; 9 nucleotides align to TRBD1. CDR1 is SNHLY, CDR2 FYNNEI, per germline. The junction had 10 bases not matched to a gene; V was cut back by 0 bases and J by 8 bases. The CDR3 spans 16 residues. For the CDR3, the DNA is TGTGCCAGCAGTGAAGCGCTTCCGGGACAGGGTAAAGGCTACACCTTC. Protein product: CASSEALPGQGKGYTF.

This sequence joins TRBV4-3 and TRBJ2-2; 8 bases are a match to TRBD2. CDR3 length: 15 amino acids. V trimming: 4 bases; J trimming: 2 bases; junction bases outside the gene matches: 3. Per germline, CDR1 LGHNA and CDR2 YSLEER. In nucleotides, the CDR3 is TGCGCCAGCAGCCCTAGCGGGTACAACACCGGGGAGCTGTTTTTT. Amino acids: CASSPSGYNTGELFF.

The J gene is TRBJ1-3, the V gene TRBV4-3; 8 bases fit TRBD1. The CDR3 has 14 residues. The V and J ends lost 4 bases and 5 bases, in that order; junction bases with no gene match: 4. Germline lookup yields CDR1 LGHNA and CDR2 YSLEER. CDR3 sequence reads: CASSPGQGRNTIYF. CDR3 sequence (DNA): TGCGCCAGCAGCCCTGGACAGGGAAGAAACACCATATATTTT.

This rearrangement joins TRBV5-1 to TRBJ1-1; D is possibly TRBD1 (6 bases). V lost 2 bases to trimming and J lost 1 base, with 15 bases between them. The CDR3 covers 16 residues. Germline V gene data show CDR1 as SGHRS and CDR2 as YFSETQ. The CDR3 nucleotides read TGCGCCAGCAGCTTCGCGGGGACACCATGGAACACTGAAGCTTTCTTT. It is translated as CASSFAGTPWNTEAFF. Supplemented by reference TRBV5-1 and TRBJ1-1, the full variable domain reads KAGVTQTPRYLIKTRGQQVTLSCSPISGHRSVSWYQQTPGQGLQFLFEYFSETQRNKGNFPGRFSGRQFSNSRSEMNVSTLELGDSALYLCASSFAGTPWNTEAFFGQGTRLTVV.

The chain is built from TRBV14 and TRBJ1-3, with D uncertain. The CDR3 is 15 residues long. V gave up 5 bases and J gave up 1 base, with 12 bases separating them. Germline V lookup: CDR1 SGHDN, CDR2 FVKESK. DNA for the CDR3: TGTGCCAGCAGCTTTTTCCATGAATCTGGAAACACCATATATTTT. Its translation: CASSFFHESGNTIYF.

The chain links TRBV6-1 to TRBJ1-1; D call uncertain. Germline-derived CDR1 and CDR2 are MNHNS and SASEGT. This CDR3 contains 12 residues. Trimming removed 4 bases at V and 7 bases at J, with 10 bases between. Written as DNA, the CDR3 is TGTGCCAGCAGTGGGTGGGGAGATGAAGCTTTCTTT. This encodes CASSGWGDEAFF.

This clone was recorded once. The chain uses TRBV2 and TRBJ1-1, with 7 bases aligning to TRBD1. V was clipped by 3 bases and J by 1 base; unmatched bases: 2. Looked up from germline, CDR1 is SNHLY and CDR2 is FYNNEI. This CDR3 comprises 14 residues. CDR3 amino acids: CASSDRGANTEAFF. CDR3 bases: TGTGCCAGCAGTGACAGGGGGGCGAACACTGAAGCTTTCTTT.

This chain joins TRBV7-9 and TRBJ2-4, with D maybe TRBD1 (6 bases). The CDR3 loop spans 12 amino acids. The V end lost 5 bases, the J end lost 8 bases, and 10 bases lay between the germline ends. CDR1 SEHNR and CDR2 FQNEAQ come from the germline V gene (reference sequence). The CDR3 region has the DNA TGTGCCAGCAGCCGACAGGAGGACATTCAGTACTTC. It encodes CASSRQEDIQYF. The whole variable domain, filled in from reference TRBV7-9 and TRBJ2-4, reads DTGVSQNPRHKITKRGQNVTFRCDPISEHNRLYWYRQTLGQGPEFLTYFQNEAQLEKSRLLSDRFSAERPKGSFSTLEIQRTEQGDSAMYLCASSRQEDIQYFGAGTRLSVL.

The genes are TRBV6-6 and TRBJ2-5; D gene unclear. The CDR3 spans 12 residues. Trimming cost V 5 bases and J 2 bases, with 6 bases left between them. Per the germline V gene, CDR1 is MNHNY and CDR2 is SVGAGI (reference sequence). CDR3 DNA sequence: TGTGCCAGCAGTCCCCCTCAAGAGACCCAGTACTTC. It codes for CASSPPQETQYF.

This clone has only a few counts. The chain couples TRBV6-6 to TRBJ2-1; no reliable D call. CDR3 length: 13 residues. CDR1 and CDR2 (germline): MNHNY, SVGAGI (reference sequence). With 5 bases removed from V and 5 bases from J, the gap between germline ends came to 10 bases. In nucleotides, the CDR3 is TGTGCCAGCAGTACCGGGCCCGACAATGAGCAGTTCTTC. It yields the protein CASSTGPDNEQFF.

The chain has TRBV11-3 and TRBJ2-1, with a tentative D call TRBD2 (5 bases). CDR1 is SGHNT and CDR2 is YENEEA in the germline V gene. The V and J ends lost 5 bases and 4 bases respectively, with 18 bases between them. CDR3 length equals 16 residues. This CDR3 is CASSLTSGSTYNEQFF. The DNA for the CDR3 is TGTGCCAGCAGCCTAACTAGTGGGTCAACTTACAATGAGCAGTTCTTC.